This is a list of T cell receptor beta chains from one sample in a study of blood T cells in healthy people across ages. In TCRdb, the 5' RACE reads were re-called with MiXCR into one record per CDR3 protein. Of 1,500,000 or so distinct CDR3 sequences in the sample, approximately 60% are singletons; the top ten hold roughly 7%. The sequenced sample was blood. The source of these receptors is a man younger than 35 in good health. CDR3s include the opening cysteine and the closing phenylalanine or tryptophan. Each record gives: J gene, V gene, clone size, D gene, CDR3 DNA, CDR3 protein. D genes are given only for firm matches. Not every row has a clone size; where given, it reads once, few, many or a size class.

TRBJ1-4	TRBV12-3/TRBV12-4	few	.	TGTGCCAGCAGTTTAGGTCCGAATAATGAAAAACTGTTTTTT	CASSLGPNNEKLFF
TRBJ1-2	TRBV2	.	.	TGTGCCGCGGAAGAGACAGGAGAATATGGCTACACCTTC	CAAEETGEYGYTF
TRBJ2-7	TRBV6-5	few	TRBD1	TGTGCCAGCAAAAACAGGGGAATTTCATACGAGCAGTACTTC	CASKNRGISYEQYF
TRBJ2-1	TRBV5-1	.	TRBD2	TGCGCCAGCATGAGAGGGACTAGCGGGGGGGAAGCAAATGAGCAGTTCTTC	CASMRGTSGGEANEQFF
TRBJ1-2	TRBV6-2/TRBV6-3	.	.	TGTGCCAGCAGTATACAGGATTACAAAGGCTACACCTTC	CASSIQDYKGYTF
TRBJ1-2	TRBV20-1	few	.	TGCAGTGCTCGGACCCCGGGTTTCAATGGCTACACCTTC	CSARTPGFNGYTF
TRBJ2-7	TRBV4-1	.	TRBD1	TGCGCCAGCAGCCACGGTGGACAGGACGAGCAGTACTTC	CASSHGGQDEQYF
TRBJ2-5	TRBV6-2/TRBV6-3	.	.	TGTGCCAGCAGTTACTCGAAGTGGGAGAAAGAGACCCAGTACTTC	CASSYSKWEKETQYF
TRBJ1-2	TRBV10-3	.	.	TGTGCCATCAAGGGGGTAAACTATGGCTACACCTTC	CAIKGVNYGYTF
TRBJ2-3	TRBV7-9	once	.	TGTGCCAGTAATAACGCAGATACGCAGTATTTT	CASNNADTQYF
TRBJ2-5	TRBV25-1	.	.	TGTGCCAGCAGTGATTCGATCTACAATGAGCAGTACTTC	CASSDSIYNEQYF
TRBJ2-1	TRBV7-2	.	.	TGTGCCAGCAGCTCCCCCGGGCGCAATGAGCAGTTCTTC	CASSSPGRNEQFF
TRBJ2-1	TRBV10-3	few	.	TGTGCCATCAGTGAGTCTCGGAGTCCCTACAATGAGCAGTTCTTC	CAISESRSPYNEQFF
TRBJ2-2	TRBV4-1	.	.	TGCGCCAGCAGCCAAGATTCCGATTCGGATTCCAGCGGGGAGCTGTTTTTT	CASSQDSDSDSSGELFF
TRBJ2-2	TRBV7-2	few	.	TGTGCCAGCAGCTGGCGCGGGACAGTGAACACCGGGGAGCTGTTTTTT	CASSWRGTVNTGELFF
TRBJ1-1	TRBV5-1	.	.	TGCGCCAGCAGCTTGCAGGACTACACTGAAGCTTTCTTT	CASSLQDYTEAFF
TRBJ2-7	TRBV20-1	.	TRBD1	TGCAGTGCTAGAGATCTTAGGGGGCTCTCCTACGAGCAGTACTTC	CSARDLRGLSYEQYF
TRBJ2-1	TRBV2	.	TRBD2	TGTGCCAGCAGTGGAGCCCTCCTAGCGGGGGCCGACAATGAGCAGTTCTTC	CASSGALLAGADNEQFF
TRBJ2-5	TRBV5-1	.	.	TGCGCCAGCAGCTTTTCCCAGGGAGGTAAAGAGACCCAGTACTTC	CASSFSQGGKETQYF
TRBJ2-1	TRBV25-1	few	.	TGTGCCAGCAGTGAATATAGTCGGTGGGAGGACCGTACCTACAATGAGCAGTTCTTC	CASSEYSRWEDRTYNEQFF
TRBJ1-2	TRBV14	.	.	TGTGCCAGCAGCCAAGATTACTACAGCCCGGGAGGCTACACCTTC	CASSQDYYSPGGYTF
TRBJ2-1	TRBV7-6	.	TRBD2	TGTGCCAGCAGCCGCATGGGGGAGGGTAATGAGCAGTTCTTC	CASSRMGEGNEQFF
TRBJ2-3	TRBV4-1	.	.	TGCGCCAGCAGCCAACCCTCATCCCCAGGGGTATCCACAGATACGCAGTATTTT	CASSQPSSPGVSTDTQYF